Below, 25 T cell receptor beta chains from the same sample are listed, as sequenced in a study of post-analysis software for immune sequencing data. Overall study results and limits: Comparison of patients with controls showed about 5 TRBV segments more frequent in patients, TRBV5-6, TRBV5-1 and TRBV20-1 among them.

cDNA libraries for TCR beta contained unique molecular identifiers. MiXCR was run by TCRdb on the PCR reads, yielding one entry per CDR3 protein. The profile shows 600,000 to 700,000 distinct CDR3 sequences, roughly three fifths of them singletons. Their specific antigens are unknown. Sequencing was performed on blood. The receptors were gathered from a girl aged 2-15 years with multiple sclerosis.

This chain joins TRBV20-1 and TRBJ2-5; 13 positions match TRBD2. CDR1 and CDR2 from the germline V gene are DFQATT and SNEGSKA (reference sequence). The CDR3 runs 15 residues. CDR3 sequence: CSALLAGGHQETQYF. The CDR3 DNA reads as TGCAGCGCCCTACTAGCGGGAGGGCACCAAGAGACCCAGTACTTC.

In this sample, this clonotype turned up once. The chain recombines TRBV3-1 with TRBJ2-7; TRBD2 matches at 9 bases. Losses at the gene ends were 4 bases for V and 0 bases for J; bases not matched to a gene: 7. Per germline, CDR1 LGHDT and CDR2 YNNKEL (reference sequence). The CDR3 length is 16 residues. DNA of the CDR3: TGTGCCAGCAGCCGAAACCTAGCGGGGCACTCCTACGAGCAGTACTTC. Translating it yields CASSRNLAGHSYEQYF.

The rearrangement uses TRBV5-1 and TRBJ1-1; the D is unclear. Deletions cut 0 bases from V and 2 bases from J, with 8 bases between. Per the germline V gene, CDR1 is SGHRS and CDR2 is YFSETQ. This CDR3 region has 14 residues. The CDR3 nucleotides are TGCGCCAGCAGCTTGGTTCCGGACAACACTGAAGCTTTCTTT. Encoded protein: CASSLVPDNTEAFF.

The chain links TRBV6-2 or TRBV6-3 to TRBJ2-7; 8 bases are a match to TRBD1. Trimming removed 6 bases from V and 0 bases from J; junction bases left unmatched: 4. The CDR3 is 14 residues long. CDR1 and CDR2 (germline): MNHEY, SVGEGT. CDR3 protein: CASRRDRSSYEQYF. The CDR3 bases are TGTGCCAGCAGGCGGGACAGGAGCTCCTACGAGCAGTACTTC.

The gene calls are TRBV28 and TRBJ1-5; 8 nucleotides agree with TRBD1. CDR1 is MDHEN, CDR2 SYDVKM, per germline. The J segment lost 3 bases and the V segment lost 6 bases, leaving 13 bases of the junction unmatched. This CDR3 comprises 17 residues. The chain's CDR3 is CASSYLAGTGFNQPQHF. The CDR3, as DNA: TGTGCCAGCAGCTACCTCGCCGGGACAGGCTTCAATCAGCCCCAGCATTTT.

The gene calls are TRBV12-3 or TRBV12-4 and TRBJ1-2; D is unresolved. Trimming removed 2 bases from V and 6 bases from J, with 13 bases in between. CDR3 size: 14 residues. The CDR3 reads CASSLLSGNHGYTF. As DNA, the CDR3 is TGTGCCAGCAGTTTATTATCCGGCAATCATGGCTACACCTTC.

The chain employs TRBV10-3 and TRBJ2-3; possible D gene TRBD2, 6 bases. V lost 5 bases, J lost 2 bases, and 8 bases lay in between. The CDR3 is 13 amino acids. Germline V gene data show CDR1 as ENHRY and CDR2 as SYGVKD. DNA of the CDR3: TGTGCCATCAGTCGGGACTCCACAGATACGCAGTATTTT. Residues: CAISRDSTDTQYF.

The rearrangement joins TRBV5-1 to TRBJ2-1, with 7 bases aligning to TRBD1. The CDR3 runs to 13 residues. Trimming cost V 5 bases and J 8 bases; bases outside gene matches: 7. CDR1 and CDR2 from the germline V gene are SGHRS and YFSETQ. The chain's CDR3 is CASREGGRDEQFF. The CDR3 bases are TGCGCCAGCAGAGAAGGGGGCAGAGATGAGCAGTTCTTC.

V is TRBV20-1 and J is TRBJ2-1; 10 nucleotides match TRBD2. V shed 1 base, J shed 6 bases, and the junction held 0 bases outside the gene matches. Germline CDR1 is DFQATT and CDR2 is SNEGSKA (reference sequence). The CDR3 is 13 residues long. The DNA for the CDR3 is TGCAGTGCTAGAGTAGCGGGAGGCAATGAGCAGTTCTTC. Protein sequence: CSARVAGGNEQFF.

The chain is built from TRBV10-1 and TRBJ1-6; TRBD1 agrees at 9 bases. J was trimmed by 8 bases and V by 8 bases; bases with no gene match: 4. This CDR3 region has 13 residues. Per the germline V gene, CDR1 is WNHNN and CDR2 is SYGVQD (reference sequence). The CDR3 sequence is CASAQGADSPLHF. The CDR3 nucleotides are TGCGCCAGCGCACAGGGGGCGGATTCACCCCTCCACTTT.

The rearrangement links TRBV14 to TRBJ2-5; possibly TRBD1 for D (6 bases). This CDR3 spans 13 amino acids. V was cut by 5 bases and J by 0 bases, with 7 bases left in between. CDR1 is SGHDN and CDR2 is FVKESK in the germline V gene. CDR3 amino acids: CASSRGYQETQYF. DNA for the CDR3: TGTGCCAGCAGCAGGGGGTACCAAGAGACCCAGTACTTC.

V is TRBV7-2 and J is TRBJ2-7; tentative D call: TRBD2 (5 bases). CDR1 and CDR2 (germline): SGHTA, FQGNSA. The CDR3 runs to 14 residues. Trimming stripped 1 base from V and 0 bases from J, with 7 bases between. Here the CDR3 reads CASSLGGISYEQYF. CDR3 bases: TGTGCCAGCAGCTTAGGAGGGATCTCCTACGAGCAGTACTTC.

This chain links TRBV4-1 with TRBJ2-1, with 10 positions matching TRBD2. The CDR3 loop spans 16 amino acids. Trimming cost V 7 bases and J 8 bases; bases outside gene matches: 14. The germline V gene has CDR1 MGHRA and CDR2 YSYEKL. The CDR3 reads CASTYLSGRAIDEQFF. The CDR3 nucleotides are TGCGCCAGCACCTACCTGAGCGGGAGGGCGATCGATGAGCAGTTCTTC.

The gene calls are TRBV5-1 and TRBJ2-7, with TRBD1 identical over 8 bases. Germline-derived CDR1 and CDR2 are SGHRS and YFSETQ. The CDR3 consists of 16 residues. With V trimmed by 4 bases and J by 2 bases, 11 bases remained unmatched. CDR3 amino acids: CASSPGRDRYTYEQYF. CDR3 nucleotides: TGCGCCAGCAGCCCAGGCCGGGACAGGTACACCTACGAGCAGTACTTC.

With respect to this clonotype: A read error may produce the germline difference seen at one junction end. The chain joins TRBV29-1 to TRBJ2-3; no clear D gene. CDR3 length: 11 residues. Germline assignment: CDR1 SQVTM and CDR2 ANQGSEA. The CDR3 reads CGVETVDTQYF. DNA of the CDR3: TGCGGCGTTGAAACGGTTGATACGCAGTATTTT.

This chain connects TRBV2 to TRBJ2-1, with D possibly being TRBD1 (6 bases). This CDR3 is 14 amino acids long. CDR1 and CDR2 (germline): SNHLY, FYNNEI. V was shortened by 4 bases and J by 6 bases, with 13 bases between the two germline ends. CDR3 in DNA: TGTGCCAGCAGTGCGGTCCTCAGGGGCAATGAGCAGTTCTTC. It translates to CASSAVLRGNEQFF.

J is TRBJ2-1 and V is TRBV5-6; 8 positions agree with TRBD1. The V gene end was trimmed by 1 base and the J gene end by 10 bases; junction bases not matched to a gene: 4. The CDR3 extends over 13 amino acids. Germline assignment: CDR1 SGHDT and CDR2 YYEEEE. The CDR3: CASSLRGQVEQFF. In DNA, the CDR3 is TGTGCCAGCAGCTTGCGGGGACAGGTAGAGCAGTTCTTC.

The chain is built from TRBV29-1 and TRBJ1-2; D ambiguous. CDR1 and CDR2 from the germline V gene are SQVTM and ANQGSEA. CDR3 length: 13 residues. The CDR3 loop is CAFGSVTDYGYTF. The CDR3 coding sequence is TGCGCCTTTGGGTCCGTAACGGACTATGGCTACACCTTC.

This chain connects TRBV7-9 to TRBJ1-1; TRBD1 is a possible D gene (6 bases). This CDR3 is built from 16 residues. The V end lost 7 bases, the J end lost 5 bases, and 23 bases lay between the germline ends. Germline V gene lookup returns CDR1 SEHNR and CDR2 FQNEAQ (reference sequence). The CDR3 DNA is TGTGCCAGCACCCTAACAACGGGGCAGGGGAGAACTGAAGCTTTCTTT. As protein: CASTLTTGQGRTEAFF.

This sequence joins TRBV7-2 and TRBJ2-1, with D perhaps TRBD1 or TRBD2 (6 bases each). This CDR3 is built from 15 residues. Germline values: CDR1 SGHTA, CDR2 FQGNSA. V dropped 5 bases and J dropped 6 bases, with 17 bases sitting between them. CDR3 residues: CASSPGGQACNEQFF. For the CDR3, the DNA is TGTGCCAGCAGCCCCGGGGGCCAAGCCTGCAATGAGCAGTTCTTC.

Here the CDR3 reads CASRGLAGGQETQYF. The CDR3 nucleotides read TGCGCCAGCCGCGGACTAGCGGGGGGACAAGAGACCCAGTACTTC. The chain combines TRBV5-1 with TRBJ2-5; 14 nucleotides align to TRBD2. The CDR3 totals 15 residues. Germline V gene lookup returns CDR1 SGHRS and CDR2 YFSETQ. J was trimmed by 2 bases and V by 7 bases; bases with no gene match: 4.

The chain employs TRBV5-1 and TRBJ2-5; D gene uncertain. The CDR3 extends over 12 amino acids. Trimming left V 5 bases short and J 0 bases short, with 5 bases between. Germline V gives CDR1 SGHRS, CDR2 YFSETQ. In DNA form, the CDR3 reads TGCGCCAGCAGTTTCGACCAAGAGACCCAGTACTTC. Translation gives CASSFDQETQYF.

This clonotype came up once. This sequence joins TRBV7-9 and TRBJ2-5; TRBD2 matches 13 bases. The CDR3 spans 15 residues. J lost 5 bases, V lost 6 bases, and 6 bases had no gene match. Looked up from germline, CDR1 is SEHNR and CDR2 is FQNEAQ (reference sequence). CDR3 sequence (DNA): TGTGCCAGCAGACTGTCGACTAGCGGGAGGGAGACCCAGTACTTC. This gives the protein CASRLSTSGRETQYF.

V and J are TRBV27 and TRBJ1-5; possible D gene TRBD1, 6 bases. This CDR3 is built from 13 residues. The germline CDR1 and CDR2 sequences are MNHEY and SMNVEV (reference sequence). Trimming removed 2 bases from V and 6 bases from J, with 8 bases in between. CDR3 sequence: CASSLRGSQPQHF. CDR3 DNA sequence: TGTGCCAGCAGTTTAAGGGGGTCTCAGCCCCAGCATTTT.

The rearrangement links TRBV5-5 to TRBJ2-1, with a weak D call TRBD1 (7 bases). CDR3 length equals 15 residues. The germline gives CDR1 SGHKS, CDR2 YYEKEE (reference sequence). The germline V and J ends were trimmed by 4 bases and 3 bases, with 14 bases remaining between them. The DNA of the CDR3 is TGTGCCAGCAGCCATCAGGGGGGTAACTACAATGAGCAGTTCTTC. Its protein product is CASSHQGGNYNEQFF.